Sequencing of this T cell receptor beta chain was carried out in a study of blood T cells in healthy people across ages. It was with a sample-barcoded 5' primer and a J-beta primer mix that a second PCR of roughly 7 to 11 cycles was run. Every individual sample yielded 2.5 million or more paired-end reads (each containing CDR3). TCRdb passed the 5' RACE reads through MiXCR, listing each CDR3 protein once. The sample lists 850,000 to 1,100,000 distinct CDR3 sequences, about two fifths seen once, with less than 15% in the top ten. This clonotype came up a few times. The material sequenced was blood. The sequence derives from a man younger than 35 in good health.

Here the CDR3 reads CASSHLQGQSSSPLHF. The DNA for the CDR3 is TGTGCCAGCAGCCACTTACAGGGACAGTCTAGTTCACCCCTCCACTTT. The rearrangement links TRBV27 to TRBJ1-6, with 7 bases fitting TRBD1. Germline-derived CDR1 and CDR2 are MNHEY and SMNVEV (reference sequence). The CDR3 is made up of 16 amino acids. V was clipped by 6 bases and J by 9 bases; unmatched bases: 14.